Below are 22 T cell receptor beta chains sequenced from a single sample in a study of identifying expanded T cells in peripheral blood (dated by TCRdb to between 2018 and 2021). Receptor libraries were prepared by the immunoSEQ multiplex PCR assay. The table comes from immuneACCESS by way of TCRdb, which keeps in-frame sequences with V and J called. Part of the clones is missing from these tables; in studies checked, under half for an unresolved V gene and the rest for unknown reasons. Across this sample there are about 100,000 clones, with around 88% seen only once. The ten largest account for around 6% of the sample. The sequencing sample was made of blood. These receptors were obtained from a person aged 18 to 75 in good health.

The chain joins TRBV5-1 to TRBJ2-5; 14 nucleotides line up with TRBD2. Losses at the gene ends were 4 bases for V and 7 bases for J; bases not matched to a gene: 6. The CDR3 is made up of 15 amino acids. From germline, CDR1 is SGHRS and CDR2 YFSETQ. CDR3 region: CASSPGTSGGVTQYF. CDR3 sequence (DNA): TGCGCCAGCAGCCCGGGGACTAGCGGGGGAGTGACCCAGTACTTC.

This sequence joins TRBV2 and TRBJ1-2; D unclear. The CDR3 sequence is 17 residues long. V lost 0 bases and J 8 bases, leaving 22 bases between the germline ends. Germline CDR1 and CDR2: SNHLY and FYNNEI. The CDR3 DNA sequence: TGTGCCAGCAGTGAAGCAACCGGTGGCACCCTTCGGCGGGGCTACACCTTC. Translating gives CASSEATGGTLRRGYTF.

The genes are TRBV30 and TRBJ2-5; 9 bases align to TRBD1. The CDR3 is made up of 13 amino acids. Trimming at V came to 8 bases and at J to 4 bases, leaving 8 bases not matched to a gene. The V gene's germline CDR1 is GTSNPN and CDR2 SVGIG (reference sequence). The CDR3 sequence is CANSQGAGETQYF. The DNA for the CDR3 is TGTGCCAATTCACAGGGGGCGGGAGAGACCCAGTACTTC.

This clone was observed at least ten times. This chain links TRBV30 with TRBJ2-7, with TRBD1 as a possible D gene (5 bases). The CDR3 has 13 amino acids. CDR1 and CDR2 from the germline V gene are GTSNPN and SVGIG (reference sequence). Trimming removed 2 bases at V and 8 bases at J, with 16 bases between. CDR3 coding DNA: TGTGCCTGGAGTCAGGGTTCAGGATCCCAGCAGTACTTC. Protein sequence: CAWSQGSGSQQYF.

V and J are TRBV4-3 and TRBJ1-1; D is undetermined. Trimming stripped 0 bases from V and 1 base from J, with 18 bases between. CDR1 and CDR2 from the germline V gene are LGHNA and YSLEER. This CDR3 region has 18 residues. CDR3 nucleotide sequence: TGCGCCAGCAGCCAAGATCATTGTTGTGAGGCGTCGAACACTGAAGCTTTCTTT. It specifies CASSQDHCCEASNTEAFF.

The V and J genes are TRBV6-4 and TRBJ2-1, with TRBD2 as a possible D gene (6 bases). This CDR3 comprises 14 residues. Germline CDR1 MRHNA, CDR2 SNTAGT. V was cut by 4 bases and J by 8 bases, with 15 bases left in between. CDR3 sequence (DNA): TGTGCCAGCAGTGTGACGGGGGAGATCGATGAGCAGTTCTTC. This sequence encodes CASSVTGEIDEQFF.

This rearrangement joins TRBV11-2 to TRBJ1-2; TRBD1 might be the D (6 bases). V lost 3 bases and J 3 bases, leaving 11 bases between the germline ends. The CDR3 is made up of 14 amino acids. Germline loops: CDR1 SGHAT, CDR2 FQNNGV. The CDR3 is CASSLGALDYGYTF. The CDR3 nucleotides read TGTGCCAGCAGCTTGGGGGCCTTAGACTATGGCTACACCTTC. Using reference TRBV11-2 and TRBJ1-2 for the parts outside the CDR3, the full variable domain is EAGVAQSPRYKIIEKRQSVAFWCNPISGHATLYWYQQILGQGPKLLIQFQNNGVVDDSQLPKDRFSAERLKGVDSTLKIQPAKLEDSAVYLCASSLGALDYGYTFGSGTRLTVV.

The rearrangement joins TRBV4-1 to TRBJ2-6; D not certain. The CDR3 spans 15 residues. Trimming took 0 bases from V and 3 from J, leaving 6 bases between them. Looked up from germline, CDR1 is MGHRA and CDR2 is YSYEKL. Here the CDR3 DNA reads TGCGCCAGCAGCCAAGATAGCTTTGGGGCCAACGTCCTGACTTTC. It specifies CASSQDSFGANVLTF.

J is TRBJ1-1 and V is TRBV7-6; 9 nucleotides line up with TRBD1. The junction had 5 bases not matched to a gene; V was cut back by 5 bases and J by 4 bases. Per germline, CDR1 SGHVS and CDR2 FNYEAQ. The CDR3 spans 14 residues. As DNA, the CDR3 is TGTGCCAGCAGCCAAAGACAGGGGGGCACTGAAGCTTTCTTT. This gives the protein CASSQRQGGTEAFF.

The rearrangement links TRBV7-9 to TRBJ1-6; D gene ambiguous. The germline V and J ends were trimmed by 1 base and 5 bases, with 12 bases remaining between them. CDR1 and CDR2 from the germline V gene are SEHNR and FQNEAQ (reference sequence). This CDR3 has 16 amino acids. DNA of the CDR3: TGTGCCAGCAGCTTAGGACCTTCTAACAATAATTCACCCCTCCACTTT. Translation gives CASSLGPSNNNSPLHF. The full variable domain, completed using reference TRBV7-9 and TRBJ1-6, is DTGVSQNPRHKITKRGQNVTFRCDPISEHNRLYWYRQTLGQGPEFLTYFQNEAQLEKSRLLSDRFSAERPKGSFSTLEIQRTEQGDSAMYLCASSLGPSNNNSPLHFGNGTRLTVT.

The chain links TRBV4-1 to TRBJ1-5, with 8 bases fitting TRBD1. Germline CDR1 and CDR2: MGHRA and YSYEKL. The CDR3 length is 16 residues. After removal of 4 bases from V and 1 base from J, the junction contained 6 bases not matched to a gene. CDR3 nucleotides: TGCGCCAGCAGCCCCAGGACAGGGAGGAGCAATCAGCCCCAGCATTTT. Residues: CASSPRTGRSNQPQHF.

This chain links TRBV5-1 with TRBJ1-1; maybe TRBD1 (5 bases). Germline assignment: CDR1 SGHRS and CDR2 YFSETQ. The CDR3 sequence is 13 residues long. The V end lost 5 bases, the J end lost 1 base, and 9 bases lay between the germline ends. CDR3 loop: CASRGTQNTEAFF. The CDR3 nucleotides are TGCGCCAGCAGGGGGACCCAGAACACTGAAGCTTTCTTT.

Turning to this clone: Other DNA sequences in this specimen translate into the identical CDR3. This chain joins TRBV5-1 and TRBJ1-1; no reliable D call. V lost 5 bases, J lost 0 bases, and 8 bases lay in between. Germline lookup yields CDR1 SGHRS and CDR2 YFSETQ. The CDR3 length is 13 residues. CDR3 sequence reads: CASRGRLNTEAFF. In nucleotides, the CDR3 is TGCGCCAGCAGGGGGAGGCTGAACACTGAAGCTTTCTTT.

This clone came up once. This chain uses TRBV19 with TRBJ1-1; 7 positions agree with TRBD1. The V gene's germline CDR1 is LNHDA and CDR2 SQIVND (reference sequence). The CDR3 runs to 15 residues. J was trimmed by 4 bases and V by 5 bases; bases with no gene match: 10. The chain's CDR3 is CASSFKRQGSTEAFF. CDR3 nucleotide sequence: TGTGCCAGTAGTTTTAAAAGACAGGGCTCCACTGAAGCTTTCTTT.

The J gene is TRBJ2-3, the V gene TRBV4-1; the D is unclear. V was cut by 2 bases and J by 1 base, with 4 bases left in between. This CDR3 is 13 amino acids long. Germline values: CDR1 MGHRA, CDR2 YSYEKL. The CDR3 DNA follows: TGCGCCAGCAGCCAAACCCGCACAGATACGCAGTATTTT. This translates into CASSQTRTDTQYF.

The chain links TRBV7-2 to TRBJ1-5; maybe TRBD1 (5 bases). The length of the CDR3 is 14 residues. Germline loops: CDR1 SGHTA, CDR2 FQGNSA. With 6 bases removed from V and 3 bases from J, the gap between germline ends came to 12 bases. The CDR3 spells CASSRDALNQPQHF. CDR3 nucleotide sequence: TGTGCCAGCAGTCGGGACGCTCTCAATCAGCCCCAGCATTTT.

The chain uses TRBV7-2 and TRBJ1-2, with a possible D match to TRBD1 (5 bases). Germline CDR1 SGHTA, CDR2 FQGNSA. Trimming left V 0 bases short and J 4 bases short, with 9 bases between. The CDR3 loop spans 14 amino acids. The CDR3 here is CASSLARGGYGYTF. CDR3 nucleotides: TGTGCCAGCAGCTTAGCGCGGGGGGGCTATGGCTACACCTTC.

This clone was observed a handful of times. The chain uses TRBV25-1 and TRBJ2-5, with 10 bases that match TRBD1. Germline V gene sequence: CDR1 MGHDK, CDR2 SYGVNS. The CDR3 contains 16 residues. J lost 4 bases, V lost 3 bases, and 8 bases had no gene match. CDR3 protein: CASSDSLRDRGETQYF. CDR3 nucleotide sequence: TGTGCCAGCAGTGATAGCCTCCGGGACAGGGGAGAGACCCAGTACTTC.

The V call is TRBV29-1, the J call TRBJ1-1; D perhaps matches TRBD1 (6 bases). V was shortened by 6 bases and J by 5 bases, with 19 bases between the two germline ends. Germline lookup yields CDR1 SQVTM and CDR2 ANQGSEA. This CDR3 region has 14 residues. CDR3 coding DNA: TGCAGCGTCGAGGGGGGGGACGGGAATACTGAAGCTTTCTTT. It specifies CSVEGGDGNTEAFF.

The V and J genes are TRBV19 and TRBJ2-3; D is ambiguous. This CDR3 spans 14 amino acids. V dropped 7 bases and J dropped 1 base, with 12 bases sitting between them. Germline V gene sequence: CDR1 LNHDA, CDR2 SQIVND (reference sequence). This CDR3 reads CASKNRRGTDTQYF. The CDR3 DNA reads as TGTGCCAGTAAGAACAGAAGGGGCACAGATACGCAGTATTTT.

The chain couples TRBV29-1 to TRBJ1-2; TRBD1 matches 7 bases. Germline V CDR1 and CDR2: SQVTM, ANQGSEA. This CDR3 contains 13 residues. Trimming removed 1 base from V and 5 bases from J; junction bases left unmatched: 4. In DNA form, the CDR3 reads TGCAGCGTTGAAGGGGGGGACAGTTATGGCTACACCTTC. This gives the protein CSVEGGDSYGYTF.

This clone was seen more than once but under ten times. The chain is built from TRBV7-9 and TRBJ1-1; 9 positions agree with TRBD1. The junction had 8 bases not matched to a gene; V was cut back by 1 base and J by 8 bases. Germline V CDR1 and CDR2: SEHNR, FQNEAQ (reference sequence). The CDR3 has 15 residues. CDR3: CASSLGTGVRGEAFF. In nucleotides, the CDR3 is TGTGCCAGCAGCTTAGGGACAGGGGTTAGGGGAGAAGCTTTCTTT.